One and the same sample provided the 18 T cell receptor beta chains below, sequenced in a study of cytomegalovirus exposure and HLA in healthy donors. Vbeta (60) and Jbeta (13) primers were used in the PCR. The assay was immunoSEQ multiplex PCR, and TCRdb's table has in-frame clones only and misses some. In the table there are about 100,000 clones, 65% to 75% of which are singletons. Sample: PBMCs. These receptors originate from a woman aged 18-29 years in good health and CMV-seropositive.

The chain joins TRBV6-5 to TRBJ2-1; weak D call: TRBD2 (5 bases). The CDR3 extends over 14 amino acids. Germline V gene sequence: CDR1 MNHEY, CDR2 SVGAGI. V shed 3 bases and J shed 3 bases, with 9 bases lying between them. CDR3 amino acids: CASSYSARYNEQFF. CDR3 nucleotides: TGTGCCAGCAGTTATAGCGCCCGCTACAATGAGCAGTTCTTC.

This chain connects TRBV11-3 to TRBJ2-5; 13 nucleotides line up with TRBD2. The CDR3 spans 15 residues. Germline V lookup: CDR1 SGHNT, CDR2 YENEEA. The ends lost 4 bases at V and 5 bases at J; junction bases unmatched: 4. CDR3 bases: TGTGCCAGCAGCTCCGGGACTAGCGGGATGGAGACCCAGTACTTC. This codes for CASSSGTSGMETQYF.

CDR3 DNA sequence: TGTGCCAGCACCTCGCCGGGAGAAGCTTTCTTT. Its protein is CASTSPGEAFF. The chain carries TRBV7-2 and TRBJ1-1; D unclear. Germline CDR1 reads SGHTA; CDR2 reads FQGNSA. The CDR3 has 11 residues. Trimming stripped 7 bases from V and 8 bases from J, with 11 bases between.

This chain joins TRBV28 and TRBJ2-1, with D tentatively TRBD2 (6 bases). From germline, CDR1 is MDHEN and CDR2 SYDVKM. V lost 5 bases to trimming and J lost 0 bases, with 8 bases between them. The CDR3 length is 14 residues. CDR3 bases: TGTGCCAGCAGTGGCGGGGTCTCCTACAATGAGCAGTTCTTC. It codes for CASSGGVSYNEQFF.

The CDR3 DNA follows: TGTGCCAGCGCTCCCCTAGGAGGGGACTCCTACGAGCAGTACTTC. This gives the protein CASAPLGGDSYEQYF. The chain couples TRBV28 to TRBJ2-7; D may be TRBD2 (6 bases). Germline V gene data show CDR1 as MDHEN and CDR2 as SYDVKM. The ends were cut back, 8 bases at V and 0 bases at J, with 17 bases in the middle. CDR3 length: 15 residues.

V usage is TRBV6-4 and J usage is TRBJ1-1; D may be TRBD1 (5 bases). The germline CDR1 and CDR2 sequences are MRHNA and SNTAGT. V was trimmed by 3 bases and J by 4 bases, leaving 12 bases between them. CDR3 length: 14 residues. CDR3 loop: CASSEGQGGTEAFF. The CDR3 DNA reads TGTGCCAGCAGTGAAGGCCAGGGCGGCACTGAAGCTTTCTTT.

The chain links TRBV7-9 to TRBJ2-2, with 9 bases identical to TRBD2. Germline CDR1 SEHNR, CDR2 FQNEAQ (reference sequence). CDR3 length equals 18 residues. Unmatched junction bases numbered 11, after V lost 1 base and J lost 5 bases. The CDR3 coding sequence is TGTGCCAGCAGCTTAGGGGCGGGGGGGGCGTTACGGACCGGGGAGCTGTTTTTT. Translated, it gives CASSLGAGGALRTGELFF.

The chain carries TRBV9 and TRBJ1-2; 7 nucleotides align to TRBD1. Trimming removed 5 bases from V and 4 bases from J; junction bases left unmatched: 5. Per germline, CDR1 SGDLS and CDR2 YYNGEE. There are 13 residues in the CDR3. CDR3 residues: CASSRQGTYGYTF. The CDR3 nucleotides read TGTGCCAGCAGTAGACAGGGAACCTATGGCTACACCTTC.

The gene calls are TRBV19 and TRBJ2-7, with 12 bases aligning to TRBD2. The J segment lost 3 bases and the V segment lost 0 bases, leaving 6 bases of the junction unmatched. Germline values: CDR1 LNHDA, CDR2 SQIVND (reference sequence). CDR3 length: 17 amino acids. The CDR3 sequence: CASSIDRVTSGSYEQYF. For the CDR3, the DNA is TGTGCCAGTAGTATAGATCGGGTGACTAGCGGGAGCTACGAGCAGTACTTC.

J is TRBJ2-3 and V is TRBV5-1, with a possible D match to TRBD2 (6 bases). CDR3 length: 16 residues. Trimming cost V 6 bases and J 1 base, with 18 bases left between them. Per the germline V gene, CDR1 is SGHRS and CDR2 is YFSETQ. CDR3 sequence reads: CASTNGGRPGTDTQYF. The CDR3 bases are TGCGCCAGCACCAATGGGGGGAGGCCTGGCACAGATACGCAGTATTTT.

In its sample, this clone was seen a few times. V is TRBV5-1 and J is TRBJ2-5, with D tentatively TRBD1 (6 bases). The V end lost 4 bases, the J end lost 5 bases, and 21 bases lay between the germline ends. Germline CDR1 is SGHRS and CDR2 is YFSETQ. This CDR3 is 16 amino acids long. CDR3 in amino acids: CASSIQGSSPLETQYF. CDR3 bases: TGCGCCAGCAGCATCCAGGGGTCGAGCCCTTTGGAGACCCAGTACTTC.

This clone came up a few times. The genes are TRBV29-1 and TRBJ2-2; perhaps TRBD1 as D (5 bases). The CDR3 runs to 17 residues. V dropped 8 bases and J dropped 6 bases, with 28 bases sitting between them. The germline gives CDR1 SQVTM, CDR2 ANQGSEA. The CDR3 DNA reads TGCAGCCCAAGAGAAGAGACAGAACCAGGACAACCCGGGGAGCTGTTTTTT. Its translation: CSPREETEPGQPGELFF.

The genes are TRBV10-3 and TRBJ2-7, with TRBD1 identical over 7 bases. V was pared by 3 bases and J by 5 bases, with 4 bases of the junction left unmatched. This CDR3 region has 13 residues. Germline assignment: CDR1 ENHRY and CDR2 SYGVKD. CDR3 region: CAISDPDRDEQYF. CDR3 sequence (DNA): TGTGCCATCAGTGATCCCGACAGGGACGAGCAGTACTTC.

The CDR3 region has the DNA TGTGCCAGCAGCCAAAAGAATAGCTACGAGCAGTACTTC. Its protein product is CASSQKNSYEQYF. V is TRBV7-8 and J is TRBJ2-7; no definite D call. Trimming left V 5 bases short and J 3 bases short, with 11 bases between. The CDR3 is made up of 13 amino acids. Germline V CDR1 and CDR2: SGHVS, FQNEAQ.

In its sample, this clone was seen once. This sequence joins TRBV18 and TRBJ2-5; 9 bases align to TRBD2. The CDR3 runs to 15 residues. V was pared by 0 bases and J by 5 bases, with 4 bases of the junction left unmatched. Germline V gene data show CDR1 as KGHSH and CDR2 as LQKENI. The CDR3 region is CASSPPALAGETQYF. The CDR3 DNA sequence: TGTGCCAGCTCACCACCTGCACTAGCGGGCGAGACCCAGTACTTC.

The J gene is TRBJ2-1, the V gene TRBV29-1; 12 bases are shared with TRBD1. Losses at the gene ends were 3 bases for V and 7 bases for J; bases not matched to a gene: 4. Germline CDR1 reads SQVTM; CDR2 reads ANQGSEA. The CDR3 runs to 14 residues. CDR3 protein: CSVDGTGGLNEQFF. CDR3 nucleotide sequence: TGCAGCGTTGATGGGACAGGGGGCTTAAATGAGCAGTTCTTC.

The chain has TRBV5-1 and TRBJ2-3; 9 bases line up with TRBD1. With 2 bases clipped from V and 2 bases from J, the junction kept 3 bases outside the gene matches. The length of the CDR3 is 15 residues. Germline CDR1 is SGHRS and CDR2 is YFSETQ. The CDR3, as DNA: TGCGCCAGCAGCTTCGGGGACAGGGACACAGATACGCAGTATTTT. It translates to CASSFGDRDTDTQYF.

This clone has only one observation. The chain combines TRBV27 with TRBJ1-2; 7 bases agree with TRBD1. The V gene's germline CDR1 is MNHEY and CDR2 SMNVEV (reference sequence). The trim removed 5 bases at V and 6 bases at J, leaving 0 bases unmatched. The CDR3 spans 11 residues. The CDR3 loop is CASSTGDGYTF. For the CDR3, the DNA is TGTGCCAGCAGTACAGGGGATGGCTACACCTTC.